The rows below give T cell receptor beta chains drawn from one sample of a study of blood T cell repertoires in COVID-19. Measured with immunoSEQ multiplex PCR; TCRdb has only the in-frame clones, and not every one. The sample carries fewer than 250,000 clones, about four fifths recorded once. Sequencing was performed on peripheral blood. The receptors stem from a woman between 70 and 85 years old with active or convalescent COVID-19. CDR3s include the opening cysteine and the closing phenylalanine or tryptophan. The D gene is left open where the match is weak. For some rows the clone size is stated as once, few or many, or as a class when expanded; others skip it.

abundance: few
d_gene: TRBD2
v_gene: TRBV3-1/TRBV3-2
j_gene: TRBJ2-2
CDR3aa: CASSQDPREGHGSGELFF
CDR3nt: TGTGCCAGCAGCCAAGACCCCCGGGAGGGCCATGGGTCCGGGGAGCTGTTTTTT

abundance: -
d_gene: TRBD2
v_gene: TRBV6-6
j_gene: TRBJ2-7
CDR3aa: CASSYPGGGSYEQYF
CDR3nt: TGTGCCAGCAGTTACCCGGGGGGGGGATCCTACGAGCAGTACTTC

abundance: -
d_gene: TRBD1
v_gene: TRBV30
j_gene: TRBJ1-1
CDR3aa: CAWATGVENTEAFF
CDR3nt: TGTGCCTGGGCGACAGGGGTGGAGAACACTGAAGCTTTCTTT

abundance: -
d_gene: -
v_gene: TRBV28
j_gene: TRBJ2-6
CDR3aa: CAPTTSGANVLTF
CDR3nt: TGTGCTCCCACCACATCTGGGGCCAACGTCCTGACTTTC

abundance: few
d_gene: TRBD1
v_gene: TRBV27
j_gene: TRBJ1-2
CDR3aa: CASHTTGGANYGYTF
CDR3nt: TGTGCCAGCCATACCACAGGGGGCGCGAACTATGGCTACACCTTC

abundance: -
d_gene: -
v_gene: TRBV12-3/TRBV12-4
j_gene: TRBJ1-1
CDR3aa: CASSVRPSTEAFF
CDR3nt: TGTGCCAGCAGCGTCAGGCCGTCGACTGAAGCTTTCTTT

abundance: few
d_gene: -
v_gene: TRBV5-1
j_gene: TRBJ1-2
CDR3aa: CASSPTTDNYGYTF
CDR3nt: TGCGCCAGCAGCCCGACGACAGACAACTATGGCTACACCTTC

abundance: -
d_gene: TRBD2
v_gene: TRBV4-2
j_gene: TRBJ2-3
CDR3aa: CASSPPAGGGDTQYF
CDR3nt: TGTGCCAGCAGCCCCCCAGCGGGAGGGGGAGATACGCAGTATTTT

abundance: -
d_gene: TRBD2
v_gene: TRBV5-4
j_gene: TRBJ2-1
CDR3aa: CASSPGGGGLYNEQFF
CDR3nt: TGTGCCAGCAGCCCGGGCGGGGGAGGGCTTTACAATGAGCAGTTCTTC

abundance: -
d_gene: -
v_gene: TRBV6-5
j_gene: TRBJ1-3
CDR3aa: CASTSTWSSGNTIYF
CDR3nt: TGTGCCAGCACGTCGACTTGGAGCTCTGGAAACACCATATATTTT

abundance: few
d_gene: -
v_gene: TRBV27
j_gene: TRBJ1-1
CDR3aa: CASSSSYRTVTEAFF
CDR3nt: TGTGCCAGCAGTTCCTCTTACAGGACGGTCACTGAAGCTTTCTTT

abundance: -
d_gene: TRBD1
v_gene: TRBV5-4
j_gene: TRBJ1-2
CDR3aa: CASTGGNYGYTF
CDR3nt: TGTGCCAGCACAGGGGGTAACTATGGCTACACCTTC

abundance: -
d_gene: -
v_gene: TRBV19
j_gene: TRBJ1-2
CDR3aa: CASSIDLSAAGNGYTF
CDR3nt: TGTGCCAGTAGTATAGATCTATCGGCGGCAGGGAATGGCTACACCTTC

abundance: -
d_gene: -
v_gene: TRBV5-1
j_gene: TRBJ2-6
CDR3aa: CASSLQVISGANVLTF
CDR3nt: TGCGCCAGCAGCCTACAGGTCATCTCTGGGGCCAACGTCCTGACTTTC

abundance: many
d_gene: -
v_gene: TRBV2
j_gene: TRBJ1-1
CDR3aa: CASSERGIRTEAFF
CDR3nt: TGTGCCAGCAGTGAAAGGGGGATCCGCACTGAAGCTTTCTTT

abundance: -
d_gene: TRBD2
v_gene: TRBV11-3
j_gene: TRBJ2-1
CDR3aa: CASSVYGTSGSNEQFF
CDR3nt: TGTGCCAGCAGCGTATATGGGACTAGCGGGAGCAATGAGCAGTTCTTC

abundance: -
d_gene: -
v_gene: TRBV30
j_gene: TRBJ1-6
CDR3aa: CAWSRGTYNSPLHF
CDR3nt: TGTGCCTGGTCTAGGGGGACCTATAATTCACCCCTCCACTTT

abundance: -
d_gene: -
v_gene: TRBV5-1
j_gene: TRBJ2-3
CDR3aa: CASSPGTDTQYF
CDR3nt: TGCGCCAGCAGCCCCGGCACAGATACGCAGTATTTT

abundance: few
d_gene: -
v_gene: TRBV5-1
j_gene: TRBJ2-1
CDR3aa: CASSLHARPSSYNEQFF
CDR3nt: TGCGCCAGCAGCCTACACGCCAGGCCGAGCTCCTACAATGAGCAGTTCTTC

abundance: -
d_gene: TRBD2
v_gene: TRBV6-5
j_gene: TRBJ2-1
CDR3aa: CASARGGAVANEQFF
CDR3nt: TGTGCCAGCGCTCGCGGGGGAGCGGTCGCCAATGAGCAGTTCTTC

abundance: -
d_gene: -
v_gene: TRBV5-1
j_gene: TRBJ2-1
CDR3aa: CASSSLTGYNEQFF
CDR3nt: TGCGCCAGCAGCTCCTTGACGGGGTACAATGAGCAGTTCTTC

abundance: -
d_gene: -
v_gene: TRBV11-1
j_gene: TRBJ2-2
CDR3aa: CASSSPVSNTGELFF
CDR3nt: TGTGCCAGCAGCTCACCGGTTTCCAACACCGGGGAGCTGTTTTTT

abundance: once
d_gene: TRBD2
v_gene: TRBV10-2
j_gene: TRBJ2-7
CDR3aa: CASRDLAGGTYEQYF
CDR3nt: TGCGCCAGCAGGGACCTAGCGGGAGGCACCTACGAGCAGTACTTC

abundance: -
d_gene: -
v_gene: TRBV28
j_gene: TRBJ2-7
CDR3aa: CASSPRLAHREQYF
CDR3nt: TGTGCCAGCAGTCCCCGACTTGCGCACAGGGAGCAGTACTTC

abundance: -
d_gene: -
v_gene: TRBV3-1/TRBV3-2
j_gene: TRBJ2-2
CDR3aa: CASSQDRGWGELFF
CDR3nt: TGTGCCAGCAGCCAAGATCGAGGGTGGGGGGAGCTGTTTTTT

abundance: -
d_gene: TRBD2
v_gene: TRBV27
j_gene: TRBJ2-1
CDR3aa: CASSLTSGSRYEQFF
CDR3nt: TGTGCCAGCAGTTTGACTAGCGGGAGTAGGTATGAGCAGTTCTTC

abundance: -
d_gene: -
v_gene: TRBV29-1
j_gene: TRBJ2-3
CDR3aa: CSSVADLTDTQYF
CDR3nt: TGCAGCTCTGTAGCGGACCTCACAGATACGCAGTATTTT

abundance: -
d_gene: -
v_gene: TRBV29-1
j_gene: TRBJ2-3
CDR3aa: CSVEPLAGDTQYF
CDR3nt: TGCAGCGTTGAGCCCCTAGCCGGGGATACGCAGTATTTT

abundance: -
d_gene: TRBD2
v_gene: TRBV30
j_gene: TRBJ2-7
CDR3aa: CAWSDGLVGYEQYF
CDR3nt: TGTGCCTGGAGTGATGGACTAGTTGGGTACGAGCAGTACTTC

abundance: -
d_gene: -
v_gene: TRBV29-1
j_gene: TRBJ2-2
CDR3aa: CSVDPGSNTGELFF
CDR3nt: TGCAGCGTTGATCCCGGGAGTAACACCGGGGAGCTGTTTTTT

abundance: -
d_gene: -
v_gene: TRBV9
j_gene: TRBJ2-7
CDR3aa: CASSETGTSTYEQYF
CDR3nt: TGTGCCAGCAGCGAGACCGGGACATCCACCTACGAGCAGTACTTC

abundance: -
d_gene: TRBD2
v_gene: TRBV11-2
j_gene: TRBJ2-5
CDR3aa: CASSLDGGSGRAGTQYF
CDR3nt: TGTGCCAGCAGCTTAGATGGAGGTAGCGGGAGGGCCGGGACCCAGTACTTC

abundance: -
d_gene: TRBD2
v_gene: TRBV4-1
j_gene: TRBJ2-1
CDR3aa: CASSQESLAGGGEQFF
CDR3nt: TGCGCCAGCAGCCAAGAATCCCTAGCGGGAGGTGGTGAGCAGTTCTTC

abundance: -
d_gene: -
v_gene: TRBV9
j_gene: TRBJ1-1
CDR3aa: CASSVKQGGTEAFF
CDR3nt: TGTGCCAGCAGCGTAAAACAGGGCGGCACTGAAGCTTTCTTT

abundance: -
d_gene: TRBD2
v_gene: TRBV25-1
j_gene: TRBJ2-1
CDR3aa: CASTTSGTSFSYNEQFF
CDR3nt: TGTGCCAGCACGACTAGCGGGACCTCCTTCTCCTACAATGAGCAGTTCTTC

abundance: -
d_gene: -
v_gene: TRBV1
j_gene: TRBJ2-7
CDR3aa: CTSSQDLADSFEQYF
CDR3nt: TGCACCAGCAGCCAAGATCTAGCGGACTCTTTCGAGCAGTACTTC

abundance: -
d_gene: TRBD1
v_gene: TRBV5-4
j_gene: TRBJ1-1
CDR3aa: CASSQGQGFTEAFF
CDR3nt: TGTGCCAGCAGCCAGGGACAGGGGTTCACTGAAGCTTTCTTT

abundance: -
d_gene: TRBD2
v_gene: TRBV10-1
j_gene: TRBJ2-5
CDR3aa: CASSDLRTSGKETQYF
CDR3nt: TGCGCCAGCAGTGACCTCCGGACTAGCGGAAAAGAGACCCAGTACTTC

abundance: -
d_gene: -
v_gene: TRBV5-1
j_gene: TRBJ1-2
CDR3aa: CASSFNREAYTF
CDR3nt: TGCGCCAGCAGCTTTAACAGGGAAGCCTACACCTTC

abundance: -
d_gene: TRBD1
v_gene: TRBV24-1
j_gene: TRBJ2-1
CDR3aa: CATSPGTGVMGNEQFF
CDR3nt: TGTGCCACCAGCCCCGGGACAGGGGTCATGGGCAATGAGCAGTTCTTC

abundance: -
d_gene: TRBD1
v_gene: TRBV5-1
j_gene: TRBJ2-7
CDR3aa: CASSARTGAPHEQYF
CDR3nt: TGCGCCAGCAGCGCAAGGACAGGGGCCCCACACGAGCAGTACTTC

abundance: -
d_gene: -
v_gene: TRBV11-3
j_gene: TRBJ2-1
CDR3aa: CASSLDGTHNEQFF
CDR3nt: TGTGCCAGCAGCTTAGACGGGACTCACAATGAGCAGTTCTTC

abundance: few
d_gene: -
v_gene: TRBV5-8
j_gene: TRBJ1-5
CDR3aa: CASSLRQRDQPQHF
CDR3nt: TGTGCCAGCAGCTTAAGACAGAGAGATCAGCCCCAGCATTTT

abundance: -
d_gene: TRBD1
v_gene: TRBV9
j_gene: TRBJ2-2
CDR3aa: CASSPLDRGVTGELFF
CDR3nt: TGTGCCAGCAGCCCACTCGACAGGGGCGTCACCGGGGAGCTGTTTTTT

abundance: -
d_gene: -
v_gene: TRBV5-1
j_gene: TRBJ2-3
CDR3aa: CASKRSARAQYF
CDR3nt: TGCGCCAGCAAGAGGTCAGCGCGAGCGCAGTATTTT

abundance: few
d_gene: -
v_gene: TRBV28
j_gene: TRBJ1-1
CDR3aa: CASRGANTEAFF
CDR3nt: TGTGCCAGCAGGGGGGCGAACACTGAAGCTTTCTTT

abundance: once
d_gene: -
v_gene: TRBV1
j_gene: TRBJ2-3
CDR3aa: CTSSRLEVAGGKDTQYF
CDR3nt: TGCACCAGCAGCCGCCTAGAGGTAGCGGGCGGTAAAGATACGCAGTATTTT

abundance: -
d_gene: TRBD2
v_gene: TRBV11-2
j_gene: TRBJ2-3
CDR3aa: CASSSFGGRAGGDTQYF
CDR3nt: TGTGCCAGCAGCTCCTTTGGAGGGAGGGCCGGTGGAGATACGCAGTATTTT